This T cell receptor beta chain derives from a study of CD8+CD57+ T cells in acquired aplastic anemia. Patients included in sequencing had previously demonstrated CD8+CD57+ cell expansion by flow cytometry. Trimming cost V 6 bases and J 4 bases, with 16 bases left between them. Germline CDR1 SGHAT, CDR2 FQDESV (reference sequence). The CDR3 sequence is 14 residues long. Findings and caveats of the study: The same twenty-nine CD8+ CDR3 sequences occurred in patients and in controls.

This clonotype showed up many times. Its antigen is as yet unknown. The use of genomic DNA as template underpinned the TCR beta VDJ and CDR3 profiling. TCRdb reprocessed the reads with MiXCR, giving one entry per CDR3 protein. The sample has about 120,000 distinct CDR3 sequences, 55% to 60% seen once. The sequenced sample consisted of sorted CD4+, CD8+, or CD8+CD57+ T cells (not recorded which) from PBMCs. The chain couples TRBV11-1 to TRBJ2-7; tentatively, D is TRBD1 (6 bases). The receptor was isolated from a human donor with aplastic anemia. The CDR3 bases are TGTGCCAGCAGTTTCGGACAGAGGACTTACGAGCAGTACTTC. Its translation: CASSFGQRTYEQYF.